This TCR beta chain is drawn from a study of blood T cell repertoires in COVID-19. Overall study context: Acute and convalescent COVID-19 specimens originated in the United States, Italy and Spain. T cells, B-cell-depleted T cells, or PBMCs supplied cDNA or gDNA.

This CDR3 comprises 15 residues. The ends were cut back, 3 bases at V and 2 bases at J, with 8 bases in the middle. The germline CDR1 and CDR2 sequences are LNHDA and SQIVND (reference sequence). Original handling: Amplification of reference gene primers was used by the study to estimate nucleated cell counts. The data were produced by immunoSEQ multiplex PCR, yet TCRdb's version contains in-frame clones alone and is incomplete. That table is the source of V, J and clone size, and D and trimming were worked out from the DNA. The sample lists some 250,000 clones; about 90% were seen once. This rearrangement joins TRBV19 to TRBJ1-6; a possible D gene is TRBD1 (6 bases). Sequencing was carried out using peripheral blood. The clonotype originates from a man between 60 and 75 years old who had recovered from COVID-19. This CDR3 is CASSIDRPYNSPLHF. In DNA, the CDR3 is TGTGCCAGTAGTATCGACAGGCCCTATAATTCACCCCTCCACTTT. Supplemented by reference TRBV19 and TRBJ1-6, the full variable domain reads DGGITQSPKYLFRKEGQNVTLSCEQNLNHDAMYWYRQDPGQGLRLIYYSQIVNDFQKGDIAEGYSVSREKKESFPLTVTSAQKNPTAFYLCASSIDRPYNSPLHFGNGTRLTVT.